This T cell receptor beta chain was identified in a study of blood T cell repertoires in COVID-19. Study-level background: Samples came from the United States, Italy and Spain, spanning acute and convalescent COVID-19. The cDNA or gDNA used as material had been derived from T cells, B-cell-depleted T cells, or PBMCs.

Source study methods: Amplified reference gene primers provided the basis for estimating nucleated cell counts. TCRdb keeps only in-frame clones here, not all; method: immunoSEQ multiplex PCR. That table is the source of V, J and clone size, and D and trimming were worked out from the DNA. Among roughly 120,000 clones, 70% to 90% were seen once, and the ten largest hold around 4.9%. The germline V gene has CDR1 GTSNPN and CDR2 SVGIG (reference sequence). The CDR3 is 14 amino acids. V lost 0 bases, J lost 2 bases, and 11 bases lay in between. The sequencing sample was made of peripheral blood. This TCR derives from a human donor in a cohort sampled during active COVID-19. This sequence joins TRBV30 and TRBJ2-7; possible D gene TRBD2, 6 bases. The DNA for the CDR3 is TGTGCCTGGAGTGTTCGCGGGGTAACCTACGAGCAGTACTTC. Its translation is CAWSVRGVTYEQYF.